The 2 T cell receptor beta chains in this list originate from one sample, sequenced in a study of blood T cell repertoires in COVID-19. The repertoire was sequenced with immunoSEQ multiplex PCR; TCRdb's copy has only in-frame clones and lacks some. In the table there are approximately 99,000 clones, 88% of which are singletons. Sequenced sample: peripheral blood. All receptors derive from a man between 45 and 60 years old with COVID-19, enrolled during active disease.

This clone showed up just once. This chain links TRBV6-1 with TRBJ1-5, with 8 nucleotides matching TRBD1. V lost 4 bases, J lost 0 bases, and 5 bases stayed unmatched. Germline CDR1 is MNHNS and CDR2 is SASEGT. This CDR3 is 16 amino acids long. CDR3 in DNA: TGTGCCAGCAGTGGGGACAGGCGAGTTAGCAATCAGCCCCAGCATTTT. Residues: CASSGDRRVSNQPQHF.

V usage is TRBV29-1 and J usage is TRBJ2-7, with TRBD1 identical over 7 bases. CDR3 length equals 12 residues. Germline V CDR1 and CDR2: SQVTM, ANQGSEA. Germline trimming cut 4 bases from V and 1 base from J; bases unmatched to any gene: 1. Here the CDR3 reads CSVAGQSYEQYF. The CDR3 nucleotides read TGCAGCGTTGCGGGACAGTCCTACGAGCAGTACTTC.